The 20 T cell receptor beta chains listed next were all sequenced from one sample in a study of graft-versus-host responses after intestinal transplantation. The repertoire was sequenced with immunoSEQ multiplex PCR; TCRdb's copy has only in-frame clones and lacks some. This sample yields over 100,000 clones, of which roughly 93% are seen a single time; about 0.11% belongs to the top ten. For these TCRs, the target antigens are not known. Sequenced material: unstimulated CD4+ T cells sorted from spleen or lymph node cells, taken before intestinal transplant. These receptors all stem from a human donor who received an intestinal transplant.

About this clone itself: At the DNA level, this CDR3 is encoded by other sequences in the same sample as well. The gene calls are TRBV5-6 and TRBJ2-1; possible D gene TRBD1, 5 bases. The germline V gene encodes CDR1 SGHDT and CDR2 YYEEEE. Trimming shortened V by 8 bases and J by 2 bases, and 29 bases separated the two germline ends. The CDR3 is made up of 19 amino acids. The CDR3 spells CARGASRVPLKIPYNEQFF. The DNA of the CDR3 is TGTGCCAGAGGTGCCAGCAGGGTACCACTAAAGATTCCCTACAATGAGCAGTTCTTC.

CDR3 DNA: TGCGCCAGCAGCCTGGGGCGATGGCAGGACATAACTAACTATGGCTACACCTTC. It specifies CASSLGRWQDITNYGYTF. The chain employs TRBV5-1 and TRBJ1-2; a weak D match, TRBD1 (5 bases). The V end lost 4 bases, the J end lost 0 bases, and 22 bases lay between the germline ends. Germline V CDR1 and CDR2: SGHRS, YFSETQ. The CDR3 is 18 residues long.

J is TRBJ1-1 and V is TRBV5-8, with D possibly TRBD1 on 6 matching bases. Germline V gives CDR1 SGHTS, CDR2 YDEGEE. This CDR3 has 14 residues. Deletions cut 1 base from V and 1 base from J, with 8 bases between. CDR3 sequence reads: CASSLSGANTEAFF. The CDR3 DNA sequence: TGTGCCAGCAGCTTGTCGGGGGCGAACACTGAAGCTTTCTTT.

The chain uses TRBV11-2 and TRBJ2-7, with D unclear. This CDR3 is 14 amino acids long. Deletions cut 3 bases from V and 2 bases from J, with 11 bases between. The germline V gene has CDR1 SGHAT and CDR2 FQNNGV. The CDR3 DNA follows: TGTGCCAGCAGCTTCACCACTACGACCTACGAGCAGTACTTC. Its translation is CASSFTTTTYEQYF. The variable domain in full, with the rest retrieved from reference TRBV11-2 and TRBJ2-7, is EAGVAQSPRYKIIEKRQSVAFWCNPISGHATLYWYQQILGQGPKLLIQFQNNGVVDDSQLPKDRFSAERLKGVDSTLKIQPAKLEDSAVYLCASSFTTTTYEQYFGPGTRLTVT.

V is TRBV27 and J is TRBJ1-1; D not resolved. From germline, CDR1 is MNHEY and CDR2 SMNVEV (reference sequence). Trimming took 3 bases from V and 0 from J, leaving 5 bases between them. This CDR3 has 13 amino acids. The CDR3, as DNA: TGTGCCAGCAGTTTGATCATGAACACTGAAGCTTTCTTT. Encoded protein: CASSLIMNTEAFF.

The rearrangement links TRBV6-5 to TRBJ2-7; D unresolved. Germline V gives CDR1 MNHEY, CDR2 SVGAGI. Trimming cost V 5 bases and J 2 bases, with 7 bases left between them. This CDR3 has 12 amino acids. This CDR3 is CASSEHTYEQYF. The CDR3 nucleotides are TGTGCCAGCAGTGAACACACCTACGAGCAGTACTTC.

This rearrangement joins TRBV28 to TRBJ2-7; possibly TRBD2 for D (5 bases). The length of the CDR3 is 15 residues. Germline CDR1 is MDHEN and CDR2 is SYDVKM. V lost 1 base and J lost 3, with 13 bases in between. CDR3: CASSLLGAVRYEQYF. The CDR3 bases are TGTGCCAGCAGTTTATTAGGAGCGGTCCGCTACGAGCAGTACTTC.

The rearrangement links TRBV27 to TRBJ2-1; D might be TRBD2 (5 bases). V was pared by 3 bases and J by 7 bases, with 13 bases between. This CDR3 contains 14 residues. Per the germline V gene, CDR1 is MNHEY and CDR2 is SMNVEV (reference sequence). The CDR3 region has the DNA TGTGCCAGCAGTTTTGGGCGGGTAATAAATGAGCAGTTCTTC. This sequence encodes CASSFGRVINEQFF.

This chain links TRBV27 with TRBJ2-7; D is undetermined. Germline V gives CDR1 MNHEY, CDR2 SMNVEV (reference sequence). CDR3 length: 13 residues. V lost 4 bases and J 2 bases, leaving 9 bases between the germline ends. CDR3 sequence reads: CASSYQLAYEQYF. CDR3 DNA sequence: TGTGCCAGCAGTTACCAGCTCGCCTACGAGCAGTACTTC.

This rearrangement joins TRBV27 to TRBJ2-7; 7 bases align to TRBD1. The germline V gene has CDR1 MNHEY and CDR2 SMNVEV (reference sequence). J lost 3 bases, V lost 6 bases, and 14 bases had no gene match. The CDR3 runs 16 residues. For the CDR3, the DNA is TGTGCCAGCAGACCCCTCAGGAAGGGACAGATCTACGAGCAGTACTTC. As protein: CASRPLRKGQIYEQYF.

This clone has a single count. The V gene is TRBV2, the J gene TRBJ2-6; no reliable D call. The germline V gene has CDR1 SNHLY and CDR2 FYNNEI. The CDR3 has 13 residues. Trimming removed 4 bases from V and 2 bases from J, with 3 bases in between. The CDR3: CASSVTGANVLTF. CDR3 nucleotides: TGTGCCAGCAGTGTCACTGGGGCCAACGTCCTGACTTTC.

V gene TRBV20-1 combines with J gene TRBJ2-1; perhaps TRBD2 as D (6 bases). The CDR3 length is 11 residues. Trimming stripped 6 bases from V and 16 bases from J, with 19 bases between. Germline V gives CDR1 DFQATT, CDR2 SNEGSKA (reference sequence). The CDR3 nucleotides are TGCAGTGCCCCCCTACCGCGGGGACTCTTCTTC. This translates into CSAPLPRGLFF.

The CDR3 sequence: CASSFPAGYSGNTIYF. The CDR3 DNA is TGTGCCAGCAGTTTTCCCGCCGGATACTCTGGAAACACCATATATTTT. The rearrangement uses TRBV28 and TRBJ1-3; D is unresolved. With 3 bases removed from V and 0 bases from J, the gap between germline ends came to 12 bases. The CDR3 runs to 16 residues. CDR1 and CDR2 from the germline V gene are MDHEN and SYDVKM.

The chain joins TRBV7-8 to TRBJ2-1, with D possibly being TRBD2 (6 bases). The CDR3 has 11 residues. The V end lost 8 bases, the J end lost 7 bases, and 9 bases lay between the germline ends. Germline CDR1 reads SGHVS; CDR2 reads FQNEAQ. DNA of the CDR3: TGTGCCAGCCGACTAGGTAATGAGCAGTTCTTC. This encodes CASRLGNEQFF.

The chain combines TRBV28 with TRBJ1-3; 12 nucleotides match TRBD1. The V segment lost 2 bases and the J segment 5 bases; nucleotides outside the gene matches: 4. The germline V gene has CDR1 MDHEN and CDR2 SYDVKM. The CDR3 consists of 16 residues. The CDR3 DNA sequence: TGTGCCAGCAGTTTAGGGGACAGGGGGCTCCGAAACACCATATATTTT. Its protein is CASSLGDRGLRNTIYF.

CDR3 residues: CASSLSPSSYNEQFF. In DNA form, the CDR3 reads TGTGCCAGCAGCTTATCACCAAGCTCCTACAATGAGCAGTTCTTC. The J gene is TRBJ2-1, the V gene TRBV11-2; no reliable D call. Trimming left V 2 bases short and J 0 bases short, with 8 bases between. This CDR3 has 15 amino acids. Germline values: CDR1 SGHAT, CDR2 FQNNGV.

CDR3: CASSLTGTSGRYNEQFF. CDR3 coding DNA: TGTGCCAGCAGCTTGACCGGGACTAGCGGGAGGTACAATGAGCAGTTCTTC. J is TRBJ2-1 and V is TRBV11-2, with 15 bases that match TRBD2. V dropped 3 bases and J dropped 4; count of bases not matched to a gene: 4. The CDR3 totals 17 residues. The germline V gene encodes CDR1 SGHAT and CDR2 FQNNGV.

The chain joins TRBV7-9 to TRBJ2-5, with 7 bases aligning to TRBD1. V trimming: 5 bases; J trimming: 1 base; junction bases outside the gene matches: 4. Looked up from germline, CDR1 is SEHNR and CDR2 is FQNEAQ (reference sequence). This CDR3 region has 14 residues. CDR3 region: CASSPGTVQETQYF. The CDR3 DNA sequence: TGTGCCAGCAGCCCCGGGACAGTCCAAGAGACCCAGTACTTC.

This chain links TRBV7-2 with TRBJ2-4; the match to TRBD1 covers 7 bases. Germline loops: CDR1 SGHTA, CDR2 FQGNSA. V was clipped by 4 bases and J by 7 bases; unmatched bases: 4. CDR3 length: 13 amino acids. The CDR3 nucleotides read TGTGCCAGCAGCTACGGGACAGAGAACATTCAGTACTTC. Protein: CASSYGTENIQYF.

This chain uses TRBV5-1 with TRBJ2-1; no clear D. The CDR3 runs 12 residues. Germline assignment: CDR1 SGHRS and CDR2 YFSETQ. V was trimmed by 0 bases and J by 10 bases, leaving 8 bases between them. The CDR3 region is CASSLARHEQFF. CDR3 coding DNA: TGCGCCAGCAGCTTGGCTAGGCACGAGCAGTTCTTC.